The 28 T cell receptor beta chains in this list originate from one sample, sequenced in a study of T cells in Graves' hyperthyroidism and ophthalmopathy. Amplified TCR beta CDR3 regions derived from RNA transcripts. A set of HTBI primers served as the primers for a first-round RT-PCR of the TCR CDR3. In TCRdb, the multiplex PCR reads were re-called with MiXCR into one record per CDR3 protein. The table has more than 550,000 distinct CDR3 sequences, nearly 45% seen once. The source material was peripheral blood or thyroid tissue (not recorded which). These receptors were obtained from an adult man with Graves' disease, either hyperthyroidism or ophthalmopathy (not recorded which).

The gene calls are TRBV29-1 and TRBJ1-1; tentatively, D is TRBD1 (5 bases). The CDR3 consists of 13 residues. CDR1 is SQVTM and CDR2 is ANQGSEA in the germline V gene. V gave up 6 bases and J gave up 7 bases, with 18 bases separating them. CDR3 DNA sequence: TGCAGCGTGGACGACAGATCGGCTAATGAAGCTTTCTTT. It codes for CSVDDRSANEAFF. The full variable domain, rest sourced from reference TRBV29-1 and TRBJ1-1, is SAVISQKPSRDICQRGTSLTIQCQVDSQVTMMFWYRQQPGQSLTLIATANQGSEATYESGFVIDKFPISRPNLTFSTLTVSNMSPEDSSIYLCSVDDRSANEAFFGQGTRLTVV.

This clonotype was recorded many times. The chain carries TRBV7-2 and TRBJ1-4; D uncertain. V lost 8 bases to trimming and J lost 2 bases, with 12 bases between them. Looked up from germline, CDR1 is SGHTA and CDR2 is FQGNSA. This CDR3 is 14 amino acids long. The CDR3 DNA reads as TGTGCCAGCTCCCAAGGGAGGACTAATGAAAAACTGTTTTTT. As protein: CASSQGRTNEKLFF.

This chain connects TRBV7-2 to TRBJ2-5; D is possibly TRBD1 (6 bases). With 5 bases removed from V and 0 bases from J, the gap between germline ends came to 13 bases. The V gene's germline CDR1 is SGHTA and CDR2 FQGNSA. This CDR3 has 15 residues. The CDR3 DNA is TGTGCCAGCAGCGGATTACAGGGCCACCAAGAGACCCAGTACTTC. This translates into CASSGLQGHQETQYF.

This clonotype was picked up many times. The chain carries TRBV19 and TRBJ1-5, with D possibly matching TRBD1 (5 bases). Germline values: CDR1 LNHDA, CDR2 SQIVND (reference sequence). This CDR3 is 15 amino acids long. The V and J ends lost 3 bases and 0 bases respectively, with 9 bases between them. The CDR3 bases are TGTGCCAGTAGTATCGAAGGGACTAGCAATCAGCCCCAGCATTTT. Its protein is CASSIEGTSNQPQHF.

This sequence joins TRBV5-1 and TRBJ2-5; the match to TRBD1 covers 12 bases. Per the germline V gene, CDR1 is SGHRS and CDR2 is YFSETQ. The CDR3 is made up of 15 amino acids. V lost 2 bases to trimming and J lost 7 bases; unmatched junction nucleotides: 6. CDR3 sequence: CASSLTGQGALTQYF. DNA of the CDR3: TGCGCCAGCAGCTTAACGGGACAGGGGGCTTTGACCCAGTACTTC.

This chain links TRBV6-1 with TRBJ1-1; D unresolved. V was cut by 4 bases and J by 2 bases, with 8 bases left in between. This CDR3 contains 13 residues. Germline CDR1 is MNHNS and CDR2 is SASEGT. DNA for the CDR3: TGTGCCAGCAGTGCTATTGGAAACACTGAAGCTTTCTTT. It translates to CASSAIGNTEAFF.

This clonotype was picked up many times. The chain recombines TRBV29-1 with TRBJ1-1; D might be TRBD1 (5 bases). Germline V gives CDR1 SQVTM, CDR2 ANQGSEA. There are 13 residues in the CDR3. V lost 7 bases and J 5 bases, leaving 17 bases between the germline ends. The CDR3 DNA reads as TGCAGCGAGGTCCGAGAGGGGTGGACTGAAGCTTTCTTT. Translation: CSEVREGWTEAFF. The full variable domain, rest sourced from reference TRBV29-1 and TRBJ1-1, is SAVISQKPSRDICQRGTSLTIQCQVDSQVTMMFWYRQQPGQSLTLIATANQGSEATYESGFVIDKFPISRPNLTFSTLTVSNMSPEDSSIYLCSEVREGWTEAFFGQGTRLTVV.

This clonotype was detected a few times. CDR3 coding DNA: TGTGCCAGCAGTGACGGGAGCCACACTGAAGCTTTCTTT. Translation gives CASSDGSHTEAFF. This sequence joins TRBV2 and TRBJ1-1; no firm D call. V lost 3 bases to trimming and J lost 3 bases, with 8 bases between them. CDR1 SNHLY and CDR2 FYNNEI come from the germline V gene. This CDR3 region has 13 residues.

This clonotype was seen ten or more times. The chain couples TRBV7-2 to TRBJ2-2, with D perhaps TRBD2 (7 bases). The CDR3 is made up of 14 amino acids. Germline assignment: CDR1 SGHTA and CDR2 FQGNSA. With 4 bases removed from V and 7 bases from J, the gap between germline ends came to 13 bases. The CDR3 DNA follows: TGTGCCAGCAGCTCACAGGGCGGGGGCGGGGAGCTGTTTTTT. Translated: CASSSQGGGGELFF.

This clonotype has only a few counts. The chain links TRBV12-3 or TRBV12-4 to TRBJ1-6; possible D gene TRBD1, 6 bases. The CDR3 has 17 residues. Between the trimmed V and J ends, which lost 5 bases and 0 bases, there was a span of 14 bases. CDR3 residues: CASSPDRTSSYNSPLHF. CDR3 nucleotide sequence: TGTGCCAGCAGTCCTGACAGGACCAGCTCCTATAATTCACCCCTCCACTTT.

The chain carries TRBV7-9 and TRBJ1-4; possible D gene TRBD1, 5 bases. Germline loops: CDR1 SEHNR, CDR2 FQNEAQ (reference sequence). V was cut by 5 bases and J by 10 bases, with 17 bases left in between. CDR3 size: 14 residues. In DNA form, the CDR3 reads TGTGCCAGCAGCGGAAGTCGGGACCCCAGAAAACTGTTTTTT. It yields the protein CASSGSRDPRKLFF.

The V gene is TRBV10-3, the J gene TRBJ1-5; D not resolved. CDR1 ENHRY and CDR2 SYGVKD come from the germline V gene. The length of the CDR3 is 16 residues. The ends were cut back, 0 bases at V and 6 bases at J, with 15 bases in the middle. CDR3 loop: CAISESKADRGQPQHF. The CDR3 coding sequence is TGTGCCATCAGTGAGTCGAAGGCGGATCGGGGTCAGCCCCAGCATTTT.

The chain joins TRBV6-1 to TRBJ1-3, with 7 bases identical to TRBD1. Germline CDR1 and CDR2: MNHNS and SASEGT. The J segment lost 0 bases and the V segment lost 10 bases, leaving 3 bases of the junction unmatched. The CDR3 has 13 amino acids. CDR3 sequence (DNA): TGTGCCACGGGACAGACCTCTGGAAACACCATATATTTT. It translates to CATGQTSGNTIYF.

The rearrangement uses TRBV6-2 or TRBV6-3 and TRBJ2-1; D not resolved. V gave up 0 bases and J gave up 5 bases, with 14 bases separating them. Germline V gene sequence: CDR1 MNHEY, CDR2 SVGEGT. The CDR3 has 16 amino acids. The CDR3 spells CASSYSGSPLNNEQFF. The CDR3 DNA is TGTGCCAGCAGTTACTCTGGGTCTCCCCTTAACAATGAGCAGTTCTTC.

The V and J genes are TRBV20-1 and TRBJ2-5, with 14 positions matching TRBD2. Germline CDR1 DFQATT, CDR2 SNEGSKA (reference sequence). This CDR3 is built from 16 residues. Trimming took 4 bases from V and 0 from J; bases not matched to a gene: 4. CDR3 region: CSATQGLAGDQETQYF. In DNA form, the CDR3 reads TGCAGTGCTACCCAGGGACTAGCGGGAGACCAAGAGACCCAGTACTTC.

This clonotype was observed once. The final CDR3 position lacks the conserved phenylalanine or tryptophan, pointing to a likely read error. The CDR3 sequence is CASSLGYEQYL. CDR3 sequence (DNA): TGTGCCAGCAGCTTGGGCTACGAGCAGTACTTG. The chain couples TRBV5-6 to TRBJ2-7; D not certain. This CDR3 is 11 amino acids long. Trimming removed 0 bases at V and 3 bases at J, with 1 base between. CDR1 is SGHDT, CDR2 YYEEEE, per germline.

This clonotype was counted ten times or more. The chain's CDR3 is CASSPQPDHEQYF. CDR3 nucleotide sequence: TGTGCCAGCAGCCCACAACCGGACCACGAGCAGTACTTC. The genes are TRBV7-9 and TRBJ2-7; unclear D gene. Trimming removed 5 bases at V and 5 bases at J, with 13 bases between. The CDR3 spans 13 residues. Germline CDR1 and CDR2: SEHNR and FQNEAQ (reference sequence).

V is TRBV7-8 and J is TRBJ1-5, with 7 bases identical to TRBD1. Germline assignment: CDR1 SGHVS and CDR2 FQNEAQ. The CDR3 extends over 15 amino acids. The trim removed 11 bases at V and 3 bases at J, leaving 13 bases unmatched. CDR3 sequence: CAWSGGTANNQPQHF. CDR3 DNA: TGTGCCTGGAGTGGCGGGACAGCGAACAATCAGCCCCAGCATTTT.

This clonotype was seen only a few times. The chain is built from TRBV7-9 and TRBJ1-1; 7 bases fit TRBD1. The germline CDR1 and CDR2 sequences are SEHNR and FQNEAQ (reference sequence). The J segment lost 4 bases and the V segment lost 4 bases, leaving 3 bases of the junction unmatched. The CDR3 extends over 13 amino acids. CDR3 residues: CASSSGTVTEAFF. CDR3 nucleotides: TGTGCCAGCAGCTCCGGGACAGTCACTGAAGCTTTCTTT.

This clonotype has only a few counts. This chain uses TRBV5-1 with TRBJ1-1, with D perhaps matching TRBD1 (6 bases). CDR1 and CDR2 (germline): SGHRS, YFSETQ. This CDR3 is built from 17 residues. V was trimmed by 0 bases and J by 1 base, leaving 16 bases between them. CDR3 coding DNA: TGCGCCAGCAGCTTGGAGGGCAGGGGACGAGGGAACACTGAAGCTTTCTTT. Its protein product is CASSLEGRGRGNTEAFF.

The gene calls are TRBV24-1 and TRBJ2-3; D gene uncertain. The CDR3 spans 16 residues. CDR1 is KGHDR, CDR2 SFDVKD, per germline. V was shortened by 4 bases and J by 2 bases, with 15 bases between the two germline ends. CDR3 nucleotides: TGTGCCACCAGTGACCAACGACCAACCTCCACAGATACGCAGTATTTT. Translation gives CATSDQRPTSTDTQYF.

This clonotype was found once. The chain employs TRBV7-9 and TRBJ2-7, with 12 bases identical to TRBD2. The CDR3 contains 15 residues. V trimming: 6 bases; J trimming: 5 bases; junction bases outside the gene matches: 8. Germline CDR1 is SEHNR and CDR2 is FQNEAQ (reference sequence). The CDR3 bases are TGTGCCAGCAGGAACGAACTAGCGGGGGGCAACGAGCAGTACTTC. This translates into CASRNELAGGNEQYF.

This clonotype was detected ten times or more. This chain uses TRBV10-3 with TRBJ1-1; D is possibly TRBD1 (6 bases). Germline V gene sequence: CDR1 ENHRY, CDR2 SYGVKD. Trimming pared 11 bases from V and 4 bases from J, leaving 17 bases between. The CDR3 sequence is 13 residues long. CDR3 sequence reads: CAACSQGPTEAFF. CDR3 DNA: TGTGCCGCATGTAGCCAGGGGCCCACTGAAGCTTTCTTT.

The gene calls are TRBV9 and TRBJ2-2; D is unclear. V was trimmed by 4 bases and J by 6 bases, leaving 13 bases between them. Per the germline V gene, CDR1 is SGDLS and CDR2 is YYNGEE. This CDR3 comprises 14 residues. This CDR3 is CASSQDWVSGELFF. The CDR3, as DNA: TGTGCCAGCAGCCAAGATTGGGTGTCCGGGGAGCTGTTTTTT.

Many counts were recorded for this clonotype. V usage is TRBV4-1 and J usage is TRBJ2-7; TRBD1 matches 9 bases. Trimming cost V 4 bases and J 3 bases; bases outside gene matches: 7. The CDR3 totals 15 residues. Germline V lookup: CDR1 MGHRA, CDR2 YSYEKL. The CDR3 protein is CASSLDRGLGYEQYF. The CDR3 nucleotides are TGCGCCAGCAGCCTGGACAGGGGACTGGGCTACGAGCAGTACTTC.

The chain carries TRBV29-1 and TRBJ1-1; weak D call: TRBD1 (5 bases). Germline-derived CDR1 and CDR2 are SQVTM and ANQGSEA. This CDR3 has 12 residues. V gave up 8 bases and J gave up 2 bases, with 12 bases separating them. The chain's CDR3 is CSQGDHNTEAFF. CDR3 nucleotide sequence: TGCAGCCAAGGGGACCATAACACTGAAGCTTTCTTT.

This sequence joins TRBV2 and TRBJ2-7, with 8 bases matching TRBD1. Germline trimming cut 7 bases from V and 2 bases from J; bases unmatched to any gene: 7. Germline CDR1 reads SNHLY; CDR2 reads FYNNEI. The CDR3 loop spans 14 amino acids. The CDR3 sequence: CASTGTGPPYEQYF. In nucleotides, the CDR3 is TGTGCCAGCACCGGGACAGGCCCTCCCTACGAGCAGTACTTC.

To note about this clonotype: Just one base apart from a much larger clone, this may be a read error. This chain uses TRBV12-3 or TRBV12-4 with TRBJ1-2, with 8 bases aligning to TRBD1. The V and J ends lost 10 bases and 3 bases, in that order; junction bases with no gene match: 10. The CDR3 is 14 amino acids. This CDR3 is CATSLTGEDYGYTF. CDR3 DNA sequence: TGTGCCACCAGCTTGACAGGGGAGGACTATGGCTACACCTTC.